This T cell receptor beta chain was observed in a study of siplizumab effects on memory and regulatory T cells. Study-wide results and caveats: Alloreactive sequences from unstimulated CD4+ memory cells fell significantly with siplizumab. Mappable CD4+ clones that were alloreactive averaged about 69% Treg-derived with siplizumab versus approximately 25% in controls. Unstimulated naive T cells seemed to show more diversity than memory cells did, and they also seemed to be among the major contributors to the alloresponse.

The trim removed 0 bases at V and 9 bases at J, leaving 4 bases unmatched. CDR3 length equals 17 residues. Germline-derived CDR1 and CDR2 are LGHNA and YSLEER. As to this clone: Its cognate antigen is unknown.

Repertoires were generated with immunoSEQ multiplex PCR, while TCRdb's copy carries only in-frame clones and drops some. The sample lists more than 60,000 clones, approximately 93% occurring once. The specimen sequenced was CD8+ T cells sorted from blood. This TCR was sampled from a human donor in good health. The chain is built from TRBV4-3 and TRBJ2-2; 16 bases agree with TRBD2. Written as DNA, the CDR3 is TGCGCCAGCAGCCAAGATGGGACTAGCGGGGGGGCCCGGGAGCTGTTTTTT. This codes for CASSQDGTSGGARELFF.